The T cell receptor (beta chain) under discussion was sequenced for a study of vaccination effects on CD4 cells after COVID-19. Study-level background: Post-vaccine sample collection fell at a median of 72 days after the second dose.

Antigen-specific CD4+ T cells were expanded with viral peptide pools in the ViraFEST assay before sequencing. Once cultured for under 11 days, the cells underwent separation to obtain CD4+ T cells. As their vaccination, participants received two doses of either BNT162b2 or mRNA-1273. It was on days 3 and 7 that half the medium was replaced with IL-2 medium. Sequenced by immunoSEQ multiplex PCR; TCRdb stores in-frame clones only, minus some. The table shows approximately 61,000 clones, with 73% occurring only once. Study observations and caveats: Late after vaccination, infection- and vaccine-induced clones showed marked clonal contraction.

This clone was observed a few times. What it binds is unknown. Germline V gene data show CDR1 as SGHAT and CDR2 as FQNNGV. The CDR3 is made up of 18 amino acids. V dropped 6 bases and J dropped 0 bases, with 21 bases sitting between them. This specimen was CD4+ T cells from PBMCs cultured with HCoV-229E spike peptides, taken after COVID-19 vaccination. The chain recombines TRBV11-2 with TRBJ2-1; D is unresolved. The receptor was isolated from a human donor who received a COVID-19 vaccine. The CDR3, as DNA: TGTGCCAGCAGTCCTCGCCCATCGACACCCGGCTCCTACAATGAGCAGTTCTTC. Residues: CASSPRPSTPGSYNEQFF.